This TCR beta chain was identified during a study of blood T cells in healthy people across ages. Per germline, CDR1 SGHTA and CDR2 FQGNSA. The CDR3 length is 16 residues. Trimming removed 1 base from V and 0 bases from J; junction bases left unmatched: 5. This clonotype was counted a few times. A second PCR, run for about 6 to 11 cycles, used a sample-barcoded 5' primer plus a J-beta primer mix. TCRdb recomputed calls from the 5' RACE reads with MiXCR, one row per CDR3 protein. The top ten hold 3% of the sample, which has about 780,000 distinct CDR3 sequences, under 30% seen once. A further study also used this sample, focusing on T cells of mothers and their children. In that study: Researchers found no T cell clones that were persistent and microchimeric.

Source material: blood. This TCR was sampled from a boy under 18 in good health. The genes are TRBV7-2 and TRBJ2-5; 7 bases agree with TRBD1. The CDR3 protein is CASSLEGQRYQETQYF. As DNA, the CDR3 is TGTGCCAGCAGCTTAGAGGGACAGCGATACCAAGAGACCCAGTACTTC.